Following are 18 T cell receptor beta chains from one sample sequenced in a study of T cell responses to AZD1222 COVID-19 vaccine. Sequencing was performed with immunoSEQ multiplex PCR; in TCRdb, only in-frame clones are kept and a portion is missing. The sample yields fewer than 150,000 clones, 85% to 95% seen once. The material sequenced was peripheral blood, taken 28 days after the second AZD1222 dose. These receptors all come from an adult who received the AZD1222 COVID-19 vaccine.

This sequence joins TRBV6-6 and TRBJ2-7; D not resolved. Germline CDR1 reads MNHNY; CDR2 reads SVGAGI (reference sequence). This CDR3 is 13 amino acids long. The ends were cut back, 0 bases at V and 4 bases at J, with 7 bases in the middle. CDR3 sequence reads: CASSYSGIYEQYV. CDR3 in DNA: TGTGCCAGCAGTTACTCAGGCATTTACGAGCAGTACGTC.

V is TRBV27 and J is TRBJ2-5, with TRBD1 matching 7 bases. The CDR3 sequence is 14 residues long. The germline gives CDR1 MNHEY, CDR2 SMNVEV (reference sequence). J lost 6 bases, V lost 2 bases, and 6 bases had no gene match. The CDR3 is CASSLDRDGQTQYF. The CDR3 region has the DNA TGTGCCAGCAGTTTAGACAGGGATGGGCAGACCCAGTACTTC.

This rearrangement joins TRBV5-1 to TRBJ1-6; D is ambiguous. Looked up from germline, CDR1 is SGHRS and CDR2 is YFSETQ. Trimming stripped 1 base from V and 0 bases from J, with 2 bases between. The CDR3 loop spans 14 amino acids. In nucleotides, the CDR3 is TGCGCCAGCAGCTTGACCTCCTATAATTCACCCCTCCACTTT. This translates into CASSLTSYNSPLHF.

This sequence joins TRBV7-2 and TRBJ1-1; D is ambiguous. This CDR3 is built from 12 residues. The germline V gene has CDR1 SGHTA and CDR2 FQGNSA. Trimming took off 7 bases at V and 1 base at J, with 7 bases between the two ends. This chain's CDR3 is CASTLQNTEAFF. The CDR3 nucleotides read TGTGCCAGCACCCTGCAGAACACTGAAGCTTTCTTT.

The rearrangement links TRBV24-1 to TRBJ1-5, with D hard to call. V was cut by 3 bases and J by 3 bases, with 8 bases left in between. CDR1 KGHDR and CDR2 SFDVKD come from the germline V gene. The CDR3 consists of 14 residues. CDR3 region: CATSDGGYNQPQHF. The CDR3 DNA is TGTGCCACCAGTGATGGAGGGTACAATCAGCCCCAGCATTTT.

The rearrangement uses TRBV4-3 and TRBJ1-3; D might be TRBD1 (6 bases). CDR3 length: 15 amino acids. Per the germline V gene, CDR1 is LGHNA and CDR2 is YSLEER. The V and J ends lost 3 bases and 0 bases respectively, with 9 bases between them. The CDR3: CASSQEGGSGNTIYF. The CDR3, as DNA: TGCGCCAGCAGCCAGGAAGGGGGCTCTGGAAACACCATATATTTT.

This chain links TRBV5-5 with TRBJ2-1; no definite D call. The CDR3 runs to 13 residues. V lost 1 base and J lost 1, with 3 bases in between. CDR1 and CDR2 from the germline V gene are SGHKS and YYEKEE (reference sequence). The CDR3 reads CASSLWSYNEQFF. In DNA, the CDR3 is TGTGCCAGCAGCTTGTGGTCCTACAATGAGCAGTTCTTC.

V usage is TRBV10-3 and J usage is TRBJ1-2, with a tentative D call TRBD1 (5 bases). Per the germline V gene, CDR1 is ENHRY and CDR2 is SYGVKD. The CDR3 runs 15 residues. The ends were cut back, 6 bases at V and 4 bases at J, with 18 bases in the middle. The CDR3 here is CAIRQGVGGGYGYTF. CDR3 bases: TGTGCCATCAGACAAGGGGTCGGGGGAGGCTATGGCTACACCTTC.

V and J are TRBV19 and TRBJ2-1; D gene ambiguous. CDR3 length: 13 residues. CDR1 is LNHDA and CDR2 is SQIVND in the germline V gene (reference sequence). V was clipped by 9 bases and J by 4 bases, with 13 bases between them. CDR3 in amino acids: CASGSTTYNEQFF. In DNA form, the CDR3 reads TGTGCCAGCGGATCTACTACTTACAATGAGCAGTTCTTC.

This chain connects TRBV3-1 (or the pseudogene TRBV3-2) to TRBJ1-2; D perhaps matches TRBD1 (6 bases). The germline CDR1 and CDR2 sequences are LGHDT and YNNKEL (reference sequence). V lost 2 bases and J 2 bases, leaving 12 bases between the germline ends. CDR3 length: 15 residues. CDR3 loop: CASSQRDTGNYGYTF. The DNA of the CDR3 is TGTGCCAGCAGCCAAAGGGACACCGGCAACTATGGCTACACCTTC.

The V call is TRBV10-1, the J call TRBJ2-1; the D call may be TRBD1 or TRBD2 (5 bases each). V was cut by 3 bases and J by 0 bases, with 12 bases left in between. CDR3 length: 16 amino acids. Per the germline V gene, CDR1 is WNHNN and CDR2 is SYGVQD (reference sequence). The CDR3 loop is CASSDTGTPSYNEQFF. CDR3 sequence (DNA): TGCGCCAGCAGTGATACCGGGACCCCCTCCTACAATGAGCAGTTCTTC.

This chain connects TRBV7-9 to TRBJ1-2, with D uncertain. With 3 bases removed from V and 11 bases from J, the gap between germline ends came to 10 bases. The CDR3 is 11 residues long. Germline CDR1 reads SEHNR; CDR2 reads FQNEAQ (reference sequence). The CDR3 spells CASSLAGSYTF. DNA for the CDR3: TGTGCCAGCAGCTTGGCCGGAAGTTACACCTTC.

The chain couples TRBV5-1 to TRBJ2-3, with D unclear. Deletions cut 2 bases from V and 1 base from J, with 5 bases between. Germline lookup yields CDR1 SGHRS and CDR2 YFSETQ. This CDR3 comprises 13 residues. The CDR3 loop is CASSLVGTDTQYF. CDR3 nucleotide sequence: TGCGCCAGCAGCTTAGTAGGCACAGATACGCAGTATTTT.

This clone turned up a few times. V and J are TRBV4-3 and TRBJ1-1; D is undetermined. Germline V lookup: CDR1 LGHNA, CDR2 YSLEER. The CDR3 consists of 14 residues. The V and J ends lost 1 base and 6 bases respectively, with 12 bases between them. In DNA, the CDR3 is TGCGCCAGCAGCCAAGGTTGGGGAGTGTCTGAAGCTTTCTTT. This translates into CASSQGWGVSEAFF.

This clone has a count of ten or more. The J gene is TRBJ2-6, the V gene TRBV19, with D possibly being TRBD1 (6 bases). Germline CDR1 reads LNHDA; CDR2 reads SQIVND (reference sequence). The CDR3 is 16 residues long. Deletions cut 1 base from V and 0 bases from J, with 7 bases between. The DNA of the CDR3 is TGTGCCAGTAGTATAGCAGGGGCCTCTGGGGCCAACGTCCTGACTTTC. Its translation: CASSIAGASGANVLTF. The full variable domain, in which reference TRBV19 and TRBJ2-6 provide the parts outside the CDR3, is DGGITQSPKYLFRKEGQNVTLSCEQNLNHDAMYWYRQDPGQGLRLIYYSQIVNDFQKGDIAEGYSVSREKKESFPLTVTSAQKNPTAFYLCASSIAGASGANVLTFGAGSRLTVL.

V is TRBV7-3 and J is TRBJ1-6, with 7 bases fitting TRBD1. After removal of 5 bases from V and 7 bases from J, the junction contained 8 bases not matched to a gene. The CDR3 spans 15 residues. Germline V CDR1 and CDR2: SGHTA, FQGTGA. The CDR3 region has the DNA TGTGCCAGCAGCCAACAGGGGAGGCCCAATTCACCCCTCCACTTT. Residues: CASSQQGRPNSPLHF. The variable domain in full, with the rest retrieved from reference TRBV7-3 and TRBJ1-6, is GAGVSQTPSNKVTEKGKYVELRCDPISGHTALYWYRQSLGQGPEFLIYFQGTGAADDSGLPNDRFFAVRPEGSVSTLKIQRTERGDSAVYLCASSQQGRPNSPLHFGNGTRLTVT.

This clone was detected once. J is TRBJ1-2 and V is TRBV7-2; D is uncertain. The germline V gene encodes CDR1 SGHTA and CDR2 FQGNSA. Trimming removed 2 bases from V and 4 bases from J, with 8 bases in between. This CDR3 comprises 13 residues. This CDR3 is CASSLRQAYGYTF. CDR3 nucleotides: TGTGCCAGCAGCTTAAGGCAGGCCTATGGCTACACCTTC. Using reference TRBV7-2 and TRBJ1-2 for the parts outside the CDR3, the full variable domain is GAGVSQSPSNKVTEKGKDVELRCDPISGHTALYWYRQSLGQGLEFLIYFQGNSAPDKSGLPSDRFSAERTGGSVSTLTIQRTQQEDSAVYLCASSLRQAYGYTFGSGTRLTVV.

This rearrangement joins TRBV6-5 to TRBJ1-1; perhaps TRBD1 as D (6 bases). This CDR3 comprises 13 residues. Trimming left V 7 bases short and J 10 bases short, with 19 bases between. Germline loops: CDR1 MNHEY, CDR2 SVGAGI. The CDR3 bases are TGTGCCAGCAACGAAAGGGGGTCAAAGGGAGCTTTCTTT. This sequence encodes CASNERGSKGAFF.